The T cell receptor beta chain under discussion was sequenced for a study of T-cell reconstitution after alpha-beta-depleted transplantation in children. Study observations and caveats: High day-60 TCRbeta diversity in some patients came from surviving recipient T cells and thymic progenitors. Several hundred expanded graft clones reportedly supplied alpha-beta T cells about two months after transplant. One year post-transplant, T-cell counts and diversity were largely derived from T cells produced anew.

CDR1 is SEHNR and CDR2 is FQNEAQ in the germline V gene (reference sequence). Trimming shortened V by 2 bases and J by 6 bases, and 10 bases separated the two germline ends. The CDR3 is 14 amino acids. For this clonotype: The antigen remains unidentified.

The TCRbeta library was prepared with unique molecular identifiers. TCRdb processed the PCR reads anew with MiXCR; each CDR3 protein has one entry. The data contain 250,000 to 400,000 distinct CDR3 sequences, about a quarter of them singletons. J is TRBJ2-2 and V is TRBV7-9, with a possible D match to TRBD2 (6 bases). The TCR sequence derives from a male patient between 10 and 17 years old who had a stem cell transplant for acute lymphoblastic leukemia, so the T cells may come from the graft donor. The sample was PBMCs, mostly from graft donor cells, taken 180 days after TCRalphabeta/CD19-depleted stem cell transplant. CDR3 loop: CASSLREPAGELFF. CDR3 DNA: TGTGCCAGCAGCTTACGGGAGCCTGCCGGGGAGCTGTTTTTT.